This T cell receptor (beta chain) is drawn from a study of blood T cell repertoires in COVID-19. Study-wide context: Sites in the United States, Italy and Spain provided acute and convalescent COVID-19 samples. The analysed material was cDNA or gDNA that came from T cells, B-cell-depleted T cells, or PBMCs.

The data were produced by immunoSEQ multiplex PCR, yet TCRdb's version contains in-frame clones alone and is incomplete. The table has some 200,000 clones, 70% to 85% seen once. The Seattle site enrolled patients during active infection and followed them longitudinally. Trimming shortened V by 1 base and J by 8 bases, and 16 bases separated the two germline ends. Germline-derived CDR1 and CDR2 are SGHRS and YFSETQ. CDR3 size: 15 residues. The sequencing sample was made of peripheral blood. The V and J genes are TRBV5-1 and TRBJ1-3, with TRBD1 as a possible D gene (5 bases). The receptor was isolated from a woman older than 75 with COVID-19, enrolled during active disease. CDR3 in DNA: TGCGCCAGCAGCTTGAGGGGCCCGAGGACGGACACCATATATTTT. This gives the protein CASSLRGPRTDTIYF.